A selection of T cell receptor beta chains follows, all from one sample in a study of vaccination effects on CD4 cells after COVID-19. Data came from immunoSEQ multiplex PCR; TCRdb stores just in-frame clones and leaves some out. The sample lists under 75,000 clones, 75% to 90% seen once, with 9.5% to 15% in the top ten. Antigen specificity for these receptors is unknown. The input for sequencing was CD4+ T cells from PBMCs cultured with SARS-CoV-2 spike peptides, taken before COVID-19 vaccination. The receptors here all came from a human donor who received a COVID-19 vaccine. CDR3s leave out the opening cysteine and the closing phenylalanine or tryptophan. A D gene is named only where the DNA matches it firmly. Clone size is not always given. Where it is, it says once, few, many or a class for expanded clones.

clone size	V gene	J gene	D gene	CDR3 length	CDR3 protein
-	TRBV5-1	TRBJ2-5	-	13	ASSVGTPKPETQY
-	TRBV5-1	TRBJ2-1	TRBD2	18	ASSFDLSGGRTSSYNEQF
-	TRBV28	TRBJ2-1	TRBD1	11	ASTRDSYNEQF
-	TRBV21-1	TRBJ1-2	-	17	ASSGPKGRGPLPLYGYT
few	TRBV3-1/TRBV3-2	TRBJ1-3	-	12	ASSQQGSGNTIY
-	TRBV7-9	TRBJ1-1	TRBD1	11	ASTKDRVAEAF
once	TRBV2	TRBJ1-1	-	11	ASSKQQGTEAF
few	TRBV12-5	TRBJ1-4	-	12	ASGGGSANEKLF
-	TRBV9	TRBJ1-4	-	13	ASSEGPATNEKLF
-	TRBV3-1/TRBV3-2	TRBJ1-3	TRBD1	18	ASSQDSGTGPHRYGNTIY
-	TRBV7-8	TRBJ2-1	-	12	ASSLERSYNEQF
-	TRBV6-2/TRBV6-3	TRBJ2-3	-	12	ASSYSSPADTQY
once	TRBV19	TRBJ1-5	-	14	ASSIPPHGGNQPQH
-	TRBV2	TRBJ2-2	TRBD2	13	ASTEGLANTGELF
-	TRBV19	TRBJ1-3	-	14	ASSMLEKSSGNTIY
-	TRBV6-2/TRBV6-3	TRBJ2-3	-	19	ASNPHGGGTLAIGSTDTQY
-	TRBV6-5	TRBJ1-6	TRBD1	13	ASSPDRVNNSPLH
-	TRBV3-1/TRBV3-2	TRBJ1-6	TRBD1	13	ASSHAGQGIPPLH
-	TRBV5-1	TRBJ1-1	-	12	ASSVGQGWTEAF
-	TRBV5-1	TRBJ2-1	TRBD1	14	ASSLGGTGENNEQF
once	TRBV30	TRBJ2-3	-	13	AWRETGVITDTQY
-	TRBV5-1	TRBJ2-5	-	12	ASSLRAGRETQY
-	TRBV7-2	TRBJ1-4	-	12	ASSLAGQNEKLF
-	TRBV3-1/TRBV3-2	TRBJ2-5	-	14	ASSRLGAGGSETQY
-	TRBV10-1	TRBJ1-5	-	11	ASSEAGHQPQH
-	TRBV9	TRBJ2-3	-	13	ASSVHQRATDTQY
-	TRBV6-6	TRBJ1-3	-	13	ASSYSQGQENTIY
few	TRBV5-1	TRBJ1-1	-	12	ASSLKGRLTEAF
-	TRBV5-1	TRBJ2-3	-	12	ASRDGGRTDTQY